These 27 T cell receptor beta chains originate from one sample sequenced in a study of cytomegalovirus exposure and HLA in healthy donors. The study ran its PCR with 60 Vbeta and 13 Jbeta primers. Sequenced by immunoSEQ multiplex PCR; TCRdb stores in-frame clones only, minus some. Among approximately 170,000 clones, 65% to 70% were seen once, and the ten largest hold 3.5% to 5%. Sequencing was carried out using PBMCs. The source of these receptors is a woman aged 18-30 years in good health and CMV-seropositive.

The genes are TRBV10-3 and TRBJ2-3; 14 bases line up with TRBD2. Looked up from germline, CDR1 is ENHRY and CDR2 is SYGVKD. After removal of 7 bases from V and 5 bases from J, the junction contained 8 bases not matched to a gene. CDR3 length: 16 amino acids. CDR3: CAITRTSGRLVDTQYF. CDR3 in DNA: TGTGCCATCACCAGGACTAGCGGGAGGCTTGTAGATACGCAGTATTTT.

The sample holds a few counts of this clone. The chain employs TRBV30 and TRBJ1-1, with TRBD1 identical over 7 bases. Germline values: CDR1 GTSNPN, CDR2 SVGIG (reference sequence). V trimming: 5 bases; J trimming: 5 bases; junction bases outside the gene matches: 2. CDR3 size: 11 residues. For the CDR3, the DNA is TGTGCCTGGGTGACAGGGACTGAAGCTTTCTTT. Amino acid sequence: CAWVTGTEAFF.

The chain carries TRBV6-5 and TRBJ2-7; D is unclear. The V gene's germline CDR1 is MNHEY and CDR2 SVGAGI. The CDR3 spans 11 residues. V was pared by 8 bases and J by 1 base, with 6 bases between. In DNA, the CDR3 is TGTGCCAGCCGCAGTTCCTACGAGCAGTACTTC. It codes for CASRSSYEQYF.

This rearrangement joins TRBV28 to TRBJ2-7; D might be TRBD2 (7 bases). The CDR3 contains 15 residues. Germline V lookup: CDR1 MDHEN, CDR2 SYDVKM. V was cut by 9 bases and J by 5 bases, with 23 bases left in between. The CDR3: CASRSPRGAVDEQYF. CDR3 sequence (DNA): TGTGCCAGTAGGTCCCCTCGGGGGGCTGTCGACGAGCAGTACTTC.

This chain connects TRBV7-3 to TRBJ2-2; 12 bases match TRBD2. The germline V gene has CDR1 SGHTA and CDR2 FQGTGA. This CDR3 has 16 amino acids. V dropped 4 bases and J dropped 6; count of bases not matched to a gene: 6. As DNA, the CDR3 is TGTGCCAGCAGCTCCAGACTAGCGGGAGAGGCCGGGGAGCTGTTTTTT. It is translated as CASSSRLAGEAGELFF.

The chain joins TRBV5-1 to TRBJ2-1, with 9 bases that match TRBD2. This CDR3 comprises 14 residues. Germline V CDR1 and CDR2: SGHRS, YFSETQ. V shed 6 bases, J shed 15 bases, and the junction held 16 bases outside the gene matches. The CDR3 coding sequence is TGCGCCAGCACCCGGGGGGTCGGAGGGACTAGCCTGTTCTTC. Translated: CASTRGVGGTSLFF.

V and J are TRBV7-8 and TRBJ2-7; D might be TRBD2 (6 bases). Per germline, CDR1 SGHVS and CDR2 FQNEAQ. The CDR3 runs to 12 residues. The germline V and J ends were trimmed by 2 bases and 6 bases, with 8 bases remaining between them. The CDR3 protein is CASSLSGVEQYF. DNA of the CDR3: TGTGCCAGCAGCTTATCGGGGGTCGAGCAGTACTTC.

Details on this clone: The junction departs from the called germline gene at one end, perhaps through a read error. The chain links TRBV7-9 to TRBJ1-4; a possible D gene is TRBD1 (5 bases). Germline V CDR1 and CDR2: SEHNR, FQNEAQ (reference sequence). This CDR3 comprises 14 residues. CDR3 sequence: CVSSHPGGSEKLFF. CDR3 DNA: TGTGTCAGCAGCCATCCGGGGGGGAGTGAAAAACTGTTTTTT.

J is TRBJ1-5 and V is TRBV19; D remains ambiguous. Per the germline V gene, CDR1 is LNHDA and CDR2 is SQIVND (reference sequence). The CDR3 covers 14 residues. V gave up 7 bases and J gave up 1 base, with 11 bases separating them. The CDR3 loop reads CASKYGRSNQPQHF. The CDR3 DNA sequence: TGTGCCAGTAAGTACGGGAGGAGCAATCAGCCCCAGCATTTT.

The chain carries TRBV11-3 and TRBJ2-7, with D perhaps matching TRBD2 (5 bases). The ends were cut back, 1 base at V and 7 bases at J, with 11 bases in the middle. Germline V CDR1 and CDR2: SGHNT, YENEEA. This CDR3 is 13 amino acids long. CDR3 sequence reads: CASSLGASGEQYF. The CDR3 DNA is TGTGCCAGCAGCTTAGGGGCTTCGGGGGAGCAGTACTTC.

In this sample, this clone turned up a few times. V usage is TRBV9 and J usage is TRBJ2-1, with TRBD2 as a possible D gene (5 bases). The CDR3 is 15 amino acids. In germline, CDR1 is SGDLS, CDR2 YYNGEE. The V and J ends lost 4 bases and 8 bases respectively, with 19 bases between them. Here the CDR3 DNA reads TGTGCCAGCAGCCCCAGTAGCCCGAGGGATGATGAGCAGTTCTTC. Protein sequence: CASSPSSPRDDEQFF.

The sample holds a few counts of this clone. The chain carries TRBV18 and TRBJ2-7, with D possibly matching TRBD2 (6 bases). Germline-derived CDR1 and CDR2 are KGHSH and LQKENI. V shed 0 bases and J shed 1 base, with 7 bases lying between them. The CDR3 length is 14 residues. The DNA for the CDR3 is TGTGCCAGCTCACCACCTAGCGGTTCCTACGAGCAGTACTTC. Encoded protein: CASSPPSGSYEQYF.

The table lists this clone with a count of one. This chain links TRBV19 with TRBJ2-3, with a tentative D call TRBD1 (7 bases). CDR1 and CDR2 (germline): LNHDA, SQIVND (reference sequence). The V and J ends lost 2 bases and 5 bases respectively, with 8 bases between them. The CDR3 runs 13 residues. The chain's CDR3 is CASSIQGGDTQYF. Here the CDR3 DNA reads TGTGCCAGTAGTATACAGGGGGGAGATACGCAGTATTTT.

The chain combines TRBV9 with TRBJ2-5, with D maybe TRBD2 (7 bases). CDR3 length equals 14 residues. Germline values: CDR1 SGDLS, CDR2 YYNGEE. Trimming took 4 bases from V and 3 from J, leaving 13 bases between them. The CDR3 nucleotides are TGTGCCAGCAGCCCCTCGGGGGGCAAAGAGACCCAGTACTTC. Its translation is CASSPSGGKETQYF.

This clone has more than one count but fewer than ten. J is TRBJ2-1 and V is TRBV18; 12 nucleotides line up with TRBD2. Looked up from germline, CDR1 is KGHSH and CDR2 is LQKENI. J gave up 9 bases and V 3 bases, and 9 bases lay outside the gene matches. This CDR3 contains 16 residues. In DNA, the CDR3 is TGTGCCAGCTCACCCCCTAGCGGGAGGGTGATGAGTGAGCAGTTCTTC. It encodes CASSPPSGRVMSEQFF.

This clone was seen only a few times. The V call is TRBV5-4, the J call TRBJ2-1; D possibly corresponds to TRBD1 (6 bases). Germline assignment: CDR1 SGHNT and CDR2 YYREEE (reference sequence). V lost 0 bases and J lost 4, with 11 bases in between. The CDR3 covers 15 residues. CDR3 sequence (DNA): TGTGCCAGCAGCTTGGACAGGGAAGAATACAATGAGCAGTTCTTC. Translated, it gives CASSLDREEYNEQFF. The whole variable domain, filled in from reference TRBV5-4 and TRBJ2-1, reads ETGVTQSPTHLIKTRGQQVTLRCSSQSGHNTVSWYQQALGQGPQFIFQYYREEENGRGNFPPRFSGLQFPNYSSELNVNALELDDSALYLCASSLDREEYNEQFFGPGTRLTVL.

The gene calls are TRBV9 and TRBJ1-2, with D tentatively TRBD1 (6 bases). CDR1 SGDLS and CDR2 YYNGEE come from the germline V gene. This CDR3 region has 15 residues. V lost 4 bases, J lost 3 bases, and 16 bases lay in between. DNA of the CDR3: TGTGCCAGCAGCACAAACGGCAGGGGTGACTATGGCTACACCTTC. It is translated as CASSTNGRGDYGYTF.

J is TRBJ2-1 and V is TRBV29-1; possible D gene TRBD2, 6 bases. The CDR3 has 16 residues. In germline, CDR1 is SQVTM, CDR2 ANQGSEA. V was cut by 4 bases and J by 0 bases, with 16 bases left in between. The CDR3 protein is CSVVERRALSYNEQFF. The CDR3 coding sequence is TGCAGCGTTGTGGAAAGGAGGGCACTCTCCTACAATGAGCAGTTCTTC.

The rearrangement links TRBV27 to TRBJ1-2; the D gene is possibly TRBD1 (5 bases). Trimming left V 0 bases short and J 5 bases short, with 13 bases between. There are 15 residues in the CDR3. Looked up from germline, CDR1 is MNHEY and CDR2 is SMNVEV (reference sequence). The CDR3 nucleotides are TGTGCCAGCAGTTTATCCATGGGGACTGGGTATGGCTACACCTTC. Encoded protein: CASSLSMGTGYGYTF.

J is TRBJ1-2 and V is TRBV6-5, with TRBD1 as a possible D gene (6 bases). This CDR3 has 14 amino acids. V was cut by 6 bases and J by 8 bases, with 19 bases left in between. CDR1 and CDR2 from the germline V gene are MNHEY and SVGAGI. CDR3 amino acids: CASRQLQGREGYTF. The CDR3 nucleotides read TGTGCCAGCAGGCAACTACAGGGTAGGGAAGGCTACACCTTC.

V gene TRBV27 combines with J gene TRBJ2-3, with 10 bases matching TRBD2. This CDR3 spans 17 amino acids. The germline V gene has CDR1 MNHEY and CDR2 SMNVEV (reference sequence). V shed 0 bases and J 1 base; nucleotides not matched to a gene: 4. DNA for the CDR3: TGTGCCAGCAGTTTATCGATAGGGACTAGCGGCACAGATACGCAGTATTTT. It yields the protein CASSLSIGTSGTDTQYF.

This chain connects TRBV30 to TRBJ1-1, with a possible D match to TRBD1 (5 bases). Trimming pared 1 base from V and 2 bases from J, leaving 8 bases between. The CDR3 covers 13 residues. The germline V gene encodes CDR1 GTSNPN and CDR2 SVGIG (reference sequence). The CDR3 reads CAWSGTPNTEAFF. CDR3 DNA: TGTGCCTGGAGTGGGACACCTAACACTGAAGCTTTCTTT.

This chain links TRBV4-1 with TRBJ2-1; 10 bases are a match to TRBD2. This CDR3 spans 17 amino acids. Germline assignment: CDR1 MGHRA and CDR2 YSYEKL. V lost 0 bases and J lost 2; bases outside the gene matches: 4. This chain's CDR3 is CASSQDSGGTPYNEQFF. For the CDR3, the DNA is TGCGCCAGCAGCCAAGATAGCGGGGGGACCCCCTACAATGAGCAGTTCTTC.

The rearrangement uses TRBV30 and TRBJ1-4; D might be TRBD1 (6 bases). The germline CDR1 and CDR2 sequences are GTSNPN and SVGIG (reference sequence). CDR3 size: 14 residues. The V end was cut by 3 bases, the J end by 7 bases, with 15 bases between. Written as DNA, the CDR3 is TGTGCCTGGAGACGGGCAGGGGTGTTTGAAAAACTGTTTTTT. The encoded protein is CAWRRAGVFEKLFF.

In this sample, this clone turned up a few times. V is TRBV27 and J is TRBJ1-1; perhaps TRBD1 as D (6 bases). Trimming removed 5 bases at V and 2 bases at J, with 12 bases between. The CDR3 contains 14 residues. Germline V gene data show CDR1 as MNHEY and CDR2 as SMNVEV (reference sequence). This CDR3 reads CASSLTGLNTEAFF. The DNA for the CDR3 is TGTGCCAGCAGTCTGACAGGTCTTAACACTGAAGCTTTCTTT.

The chain joins TRBV6-1 to TRBJ2-5; TRBD1 matches at 9 bases. Trimming took 4 bases from V and 5 from J; bases not matched to a gene: 8. There are 15 residues in the CDR3. From germline, CDR1 is MNHNS and CDR2 SASEGT. CDR3 residues: CASSAYRGHSETQYF. In nucleotides, the CDR3 is TGTGCCAGCAGTGCCTACAGGGGGCACAGCGAGACCCAGTACTTC.

The DNA for the CDR3 is TGTGCCAGCAGTTTGGGGGGGTTCTCGAAGACCCAGTACTTC. Residues: CASSLGGFSKTQYF. This chain links TRBV27 with TRBJ2-5; 7 nucleotides align to TRBD2. V lost 3 bases, J lost 6 bases, and 7 bases stayed unmatched. The CDR3 contains 14 residues. CDR1 is MNHEY, CDR2 SMNVEV, per germline (reference sequence).